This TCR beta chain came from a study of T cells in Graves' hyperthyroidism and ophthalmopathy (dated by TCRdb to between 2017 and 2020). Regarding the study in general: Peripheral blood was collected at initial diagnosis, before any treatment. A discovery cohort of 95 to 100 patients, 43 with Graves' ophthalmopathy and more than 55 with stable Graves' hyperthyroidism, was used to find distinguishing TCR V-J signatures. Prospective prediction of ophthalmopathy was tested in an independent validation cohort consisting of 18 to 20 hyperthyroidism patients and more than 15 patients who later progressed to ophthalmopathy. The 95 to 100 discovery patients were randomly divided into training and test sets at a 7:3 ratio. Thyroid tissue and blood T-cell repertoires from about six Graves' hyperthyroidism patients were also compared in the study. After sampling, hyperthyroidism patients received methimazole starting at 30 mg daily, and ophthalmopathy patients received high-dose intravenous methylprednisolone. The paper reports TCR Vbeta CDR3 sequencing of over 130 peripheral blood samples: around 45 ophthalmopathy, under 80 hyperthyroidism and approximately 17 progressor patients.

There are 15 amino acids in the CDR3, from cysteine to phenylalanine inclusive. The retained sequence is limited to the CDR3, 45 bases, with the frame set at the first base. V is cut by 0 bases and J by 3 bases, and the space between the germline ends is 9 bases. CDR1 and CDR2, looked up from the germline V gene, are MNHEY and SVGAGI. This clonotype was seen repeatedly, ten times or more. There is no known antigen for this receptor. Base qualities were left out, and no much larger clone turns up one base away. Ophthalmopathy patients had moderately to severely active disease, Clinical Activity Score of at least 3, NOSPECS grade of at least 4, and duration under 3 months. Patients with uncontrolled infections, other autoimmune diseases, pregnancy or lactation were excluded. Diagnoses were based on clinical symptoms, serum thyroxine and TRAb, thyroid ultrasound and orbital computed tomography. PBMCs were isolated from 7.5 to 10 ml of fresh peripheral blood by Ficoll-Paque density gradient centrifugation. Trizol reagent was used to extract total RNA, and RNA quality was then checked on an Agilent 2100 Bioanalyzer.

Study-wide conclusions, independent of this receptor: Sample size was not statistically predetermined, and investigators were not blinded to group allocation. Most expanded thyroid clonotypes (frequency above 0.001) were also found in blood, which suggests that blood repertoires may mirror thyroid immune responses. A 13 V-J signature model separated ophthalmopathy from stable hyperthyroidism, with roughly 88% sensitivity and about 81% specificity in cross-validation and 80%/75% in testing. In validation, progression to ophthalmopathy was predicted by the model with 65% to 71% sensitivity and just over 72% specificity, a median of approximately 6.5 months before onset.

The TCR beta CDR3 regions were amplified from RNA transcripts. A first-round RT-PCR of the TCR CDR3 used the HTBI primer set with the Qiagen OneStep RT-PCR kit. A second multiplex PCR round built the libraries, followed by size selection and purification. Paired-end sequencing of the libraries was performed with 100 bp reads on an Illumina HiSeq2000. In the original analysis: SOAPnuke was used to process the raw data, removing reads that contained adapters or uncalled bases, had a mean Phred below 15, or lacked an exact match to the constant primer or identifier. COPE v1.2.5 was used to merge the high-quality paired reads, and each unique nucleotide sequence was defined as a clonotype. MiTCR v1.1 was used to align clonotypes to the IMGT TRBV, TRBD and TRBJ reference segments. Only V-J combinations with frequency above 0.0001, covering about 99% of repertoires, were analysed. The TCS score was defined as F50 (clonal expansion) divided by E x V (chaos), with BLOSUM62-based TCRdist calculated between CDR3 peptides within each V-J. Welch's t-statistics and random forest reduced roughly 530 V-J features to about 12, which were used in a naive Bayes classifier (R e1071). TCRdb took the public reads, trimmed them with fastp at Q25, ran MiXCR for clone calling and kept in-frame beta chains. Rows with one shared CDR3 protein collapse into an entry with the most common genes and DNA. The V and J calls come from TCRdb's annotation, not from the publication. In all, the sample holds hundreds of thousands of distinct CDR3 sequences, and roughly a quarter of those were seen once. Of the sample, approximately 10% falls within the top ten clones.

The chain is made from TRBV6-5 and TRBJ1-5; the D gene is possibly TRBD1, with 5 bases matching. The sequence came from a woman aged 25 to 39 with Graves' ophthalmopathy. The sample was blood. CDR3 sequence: CASSYSAGPNQPQHF. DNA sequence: TGTGCCAGCAGTTACTCGGCAGGGCCCAATCAGCCCCAGCATTTT.